The T cell receptor (beta chain) described here comes from a study of CD8+CD57+ T cells in acquired aplastic anemia (dated by TCRdb to the late 2010s). Study-wide context: On average, sorted CD4+ and CD8+ cells yielded about 3 ug of extracted DNA, with a range of about 0.19 to 30 ug. CD8+CD57+ expansion was defined as a frequency above the mean frequency observed in healthy subjects.

Study-wide conclusions, independent of this receptor: Although 25 to 30 CD8+ CDR3 sequences were shared by patients and controls, these sequences appeared highly expressed in patients and within the immunodominant clones of patients. CD8+ Simpson's diversity did not differ significantly between patients and healthy controls (P=0.060).

TCR beta VDJ combination and CDR3 sequence profiling used genomic DNA as the template. An Illumina HiSeq 2000 was used for TCR repertoire sequencing. The original methods were these. TRBV/TRBJ rearrangement plots, CDR3 size and DJ length profiles, and Simpson's diversity index were used to assess repertoires. The most abundant DNA sequence in the deep sequencing data was defined as the immunodominant clone. CDR3 amino acid sequences were screened for sharing across subjects and compared with published repertoires and the VDJdb database. Using fastp trimming at Q25 and MiXCR clonotype assembly, TCRdb reanalyzed the public sequencing data and kept in-frame beta chains. Every distinct CDR3 protein forms one entry, paired with its most common genes and DNA. These V and J calls are TCRdb output, not the study's own analysis. The sample has hundreds of thousands of distinct CDR3 sequences on record, more than 25% of them singletons. 0.7% to 1% of the sample is in the top ten clones.

With regard to this clonotype: The clone's antigen remains unknown. The input lacks base qualities; no much larger clone sits a single base away.

Flow cytometry had shown CD8+CD57+ cell expansion in the patients selected for sequencing. Severe acquired aplastic anemia was diagnosed in all patients according to International Study of Aplastic Anemia and Agranulocytosis and Camitta criteria. At the time blood was sampled, none of the patients had received any therapy. The study deep-sequenced TCR repertoires of sorted CD4+ and CD8+ blood T cells from severe aplastic anemia patients and healthy subjects. In the USA, patient enrollment took place under clinicaltrials.gov protocols 00001620, 01623167, 00001397, 00071045, 00081523 and 00961064. Ficoll-Paque density gradient centrifugation was used to isolate peripheral blood mononuclear cells. Before DNA was extracted, CD4+ and CD8+ T cells were sorted using either FACS or magnetic beads. The material sequenced was sorted CD4+, CD8+, or CD8+CD57+ T cells (not recorded which) from PBMCs. The sequence was collected from a human donor with aplastic anemia.

The nucleotide sequence is given as TGTGCCAGCCGAAATGGGGAGGACTCCTACGAGCAGTACTTC. This yields the protein CASRNGEDSYEQYF. The chain is assembled from TRBV2 and TRBJ2-7; D gene: possibly TRBD2, on 6 matching bases. Cut back by 8 bases and 0 bases, the V and J ends lie 14 bases apart. Including the terminal cysteine and phenylalanine, the CDR3 comprises 14 residues. The entry retains the CDR3 DNA only, 42 bases that are in frame from base 1. Via the germline V gene, CDR1 is SNHLY and CDR2 FYNNEI.